The 18 T cell receptor beta chains given below trace back to one sample, sequenced in a study of beta chain features in type 1 diabetes. Expressed TCRB transcripts were sequenced because the entire RNA isolate underwent reverse transcription. Sequencing was performed with immunoSEQ multiplex PCR; in TCRdb, only in-frame clones are kept and a portion is missing. The sample has roughly 700,000 clones; around an eighth are singletons. Notes on the study in general: Among all four CD4+ subsets, Type 1 diabetes patients had TCRB CDR3s that were moderately but significantly shorter.

What these receptors recognize is not known. Material for sequencing was naive CD4+ T cells from blood. The receptor set was obtained from a man aged 18 to 30 with type 1 diabetes.

V usage is TRBV4-1 and J usage is TRBJ2-4; D is ambiguous. Germline V CDR1 and CDR2: MGHRA, YSYEKL. CDR3 length equals 15 residues. V was clipped by 3 bases and J by 0 bases, with 9 bases between them. The CDR3 here is CASSHQVLAKNIQYF. The CDR3 bases are TGCGCCAGCAGCCATCAGGTCCTAGCCAAAAACATTCAGTACTTC.

This clone was detected a few times. Other DNA sequences in the sample encode the same CDR3. The chain recombines TRBV30 with TRBJ2-5; 7 bases are a match to TRBD1. The CDR3 is 13 residues long. V shed 1 base, J shed 5 bases, and the junction held 4 bases outside the gene matches. The germline gives CDR1 GTSNPN, CDR2 SVGIG (reference sequence). CDR3 sequence reads: CAWSEQGPETQYF. The CDR3 DNA is TGTGCCTGGAGTGAACAGGGGCCGGAGACCCAGTACTTC.

The CDR3 DNA follows: TGTGCCAGCAGCCTGGGGACCCAACAGGAGGGATTAGCGTATGGCTACACCTTC. The encoded protein is CASSLGTQQEGLAYGYTF. This chain uses TRBV4-2 with TRBJ1-2; D is possibly TRBD1 (5 bases). This CDR3 has 18 residues. V lost 4 bases and J 5 bases, leaving 26 bases between the germline ends. Germline-derived CDR1 and CDR2 are LGHNA and YNFKEQ.

The chain has TRBV18 and TRBJ1-1; D is uncertain. The germline V and J ends were trimmed by 0 bases and 1 base, with 9 bases remaining between them. CDR1 and CDR2 (germline): KGHSH, LQKENI. The CDR3 spans 15 residues. Written as DNA, the CDR3 is TGTGCCAGCTCACCACCCAAGGCCTCGAACACTGAAGCTTTCTTT. It is translated as CASSPPKASNTEAFF.

The chain joins TRBV7-9 to TRBJ2-5; weak D call: TRBD2 (6 bases). The CDR3 totals 15 residues. Germline V gene sequence: CDR1 SEHNR, CDR2 FQNEAQ (reference sequence). The V end lost 1 base, the J end lost 2 bases, and 11 bases lay between the germline ends. CDR3 amino acids: CASSLVAGPQETQYF. Here the CDR3 DNA reads TGTGCCAGCAGCTTAGTTGCGGGGCCACAAGAGACCCAGTACTTC.

The V call is TRBV6-5, the J call TRBJ1-6; D gene unclear. The germline gives CDR1 MNHEY, CDR2 SVGAGI. V lost 0 bases and J lost 7, with 13 bases in between. CDR3 size: 16 residues. The CDR3: CASSYSGGYGNSPLHF. As DNA, the CDR3 is TGTGCCAGCAGTTACTCAGGAGGGTATGGCAATTCACCCCTCCACTTT.

The chain uses TRBV6-5 and TRBJ2-7; D perhaps matches TRBD2 (6 bases). The CDR3 loop spans 16 amino acids. From germline, CDR1 is MNHEY and CDR2 SVGAGI. Trimming removed 0 bases from V and 3 bases from J, with 15 bases in between. CDR3 in amino acids: CASSYSRTEEGYEQYF. The CDR3 nucleotides are TGTGCCAGCAGTTACTCACGGACTGAGGAGGGCTACGAGCAGTACTTC.

This clone has a handful of counts. The J gene is TRBJ2-1, the V gene TRBV6-1; 12 bases are a match to TRBD2. J gave up 1 base and V 3 bases, and 4 bases lay outside the gene matches. This CDR3 comprises 17 residues. CDR1 and CDR2 from the germline V gene are MNHNS and SASEGT. For the CDR3, the DNA is TGTGCCAGCAGTGATTCGACTAGCGGGGGATCCTACAATGAGCAGTTCTTC. Its protein is CASSDSTSGGSYNEQFF.

This clone appeared a few times. This chain connects TRBV19 to TRBJ1-3, with 7 bases fitting TRBD1. Germline V lookup: CDR1 LNHDA, CDR2 SQIVND (reference sequence). The CDR3 is made up of 15 amino acids. J was trimmed by 0 bases and V by 5 bases; bases with no gene match: 4. In DNA form, the CDR3 reads TGTGCCAGTAGTGGGGGACAGTTCTCTGGAAACACCATATATTTT. It yields the protein CASSGGQFSGNTIYF.

This clone was seen a handful of times. This sequence joins TRBV5-5 and TRBJ2-1; TRBD1 aligns across 7 bases. J gave up 4 bases and V 8 bases, and 9 bases lay outside the gene matches. This CDR3 is built from 14 residues. Germline V gene lookup returns CDR1 SGHKS and CDR2 YYEKEE (reference sequence). CDR3 in amino acids: CASRAGTDYNEQFF. Written as DNA, the CDR3 is TGTGCCAGTCGAGCCGGGACAGATTACAATGAGCAGTTCTTC. The variable domain in full, with the rest retrieved from reference TRBV5-5 and TRBJ2-1, is DAGVTQSPTHLIKTRGQQVTLRCSPISGHKSVSWYQQVLGQGPQFIFQYYEKEERGRGNFPDRFSARQFPNYSSELNVNALLLGDSALYLCASRAGTDYNEQFFGPGTRLTVL.

The J gene is TRBJ1-2, the V gene TRBV25-1; 11 bases line up with TRBD1. From germline, CDR1 is MGHDK and CDR2 SYGVNS. CDR3 size: 18 residues. V shed 4 bases and J 8 bases; nucleotides not matched to a gene: 18. The CDR3 DNA is TGTGCCAGCAGTGGTGGTAGGACAGGGGGCGAGATCGGGGACGGCTACACCTTC. It encodes CASSGGRTGGEIGDGYTF.

This clone was detected only a few times. The chain uses TRBV2 and TRBJ1-3; no definite D call. CDR3 length equals 14 residues. Germline V CDR1 and CDR2: SNHLY, FYNNEI. V lost 7 bases and J lost 0, with 10 bases in between. The DNA for the CDR3 is TGTGCCAGCACCCTGCGGGACTCTGGAAACACCATATATTTT. This translates into CASTLRDSGNTIYF.

This chain links TRBV2 with TRBJ1-2, with D possibly matching TRBD1 (5 bases). V shed 7 bases and J shed 3 bases, with 9 bases lying between them. The CDR3 runs 12 residues. Germline V gene data show CDR1 as SNHLY and CDR2 as FYNNEI. The CDR3 is CASKGMDYGYTF. CDR3 sequence (DNA): TGTGCCAGCAAGGGGATGGACTATGGCTACACCTTC.

The chain uses TRBV30 and TRBJ1-4; D might be TRBD1 (6 bases). Germline V lookup: CDR1 GTSNPN, CDR2 SVGIG (reference sequence). The CDR3 runs to 14 residues. V lost 0 bases and J lost 6, with 11 bases in between. The CDR3 region has the DNA TGTGCCTGGAGTGTACGGGCAGGGGATGAAAAACTGTTTTTT. Its translation: CAWSVRAGDEKLFF. The variable domain in full, completed from reference TRBV30 and TRBJ1-4, reads SQTIHQWPATLVQPVGSPLSLECTVEGTSNPNLYWYRQAAGRGLQLLFYSVGIGQISSEVPQNLSASRPQDRQFILSSKKLLLSDSGFYLCAWSVRAGDEKLFFGSGTQLSVL.

This sequence joins TRBV11-3 and TRBJ1-2; TRBD1 is a possible D gene (6 bases). CDR3 length equals 13 residues. V dropped 3 bases and J dropped 5 bases, with 10 bases sitting between them. CDR1 is SGHNT and CDR2 is YENEEA in the germline V gene. CDR3 amino acids: CASSFLQGYGYTF. The CDR3 nucleotides read TGTGCCAGCAGCTTTCTGCAGGGGTATGGCTACACCTTC.

This clone was seen a few times. J is TRBJ1-4 and V is TRBV29-1; weak D call: TRBD1 (6 bases). CDR3 size: 11 residues. CDR1 is SQVTM and CDR2 is ANQGSEA in the germline V gene. V was trimmed by 5 bases and J by 8 bases, leaving 9 bases between them. This CDR3 is CSVIGGEKLFF. The CDR3, as DNA: TGCAGCGTTATAGGGGGGGAAAAACTGTTTTTT.

This clone has just a few counts. This sequence joins TRBV28 and TRBJ1-5; D perhaps matches TRBD1 (5 bases). The germline CDR1 and CDR2 sequences are MDHEN and SYDVKM. This CDR3 spans 18 amino acids. V lost 5 bases, J lost 1 base, and 21 bases lay in between. CDR3: CASSLSLRGGESNQPQHF. The CDR3 DNA reads as TGTGCCAGCAGTCTCTCCCTTCGGGGAGGGGAAAGCAATCAGCCCCAGCATTTT.

Of note for this clone: Distinct nucleotide sequences in the sample also encode this CDR3. This rearrangement joins TRBV20-1 to TRBJ2-7; D gene unclear. This CDR3 region has 10 residues. Germline values: CDR1 DFQATT, CDR2 SNEGSKA (reference sequence). V was trimmed by 1 base and J by 3 bases, leaving 1 base between them. The CDR3 DNA sequence: TGCAGTGCTAGAGGCTACGAGCAGTACTTC. Translating it yields CSARGYEQYF.